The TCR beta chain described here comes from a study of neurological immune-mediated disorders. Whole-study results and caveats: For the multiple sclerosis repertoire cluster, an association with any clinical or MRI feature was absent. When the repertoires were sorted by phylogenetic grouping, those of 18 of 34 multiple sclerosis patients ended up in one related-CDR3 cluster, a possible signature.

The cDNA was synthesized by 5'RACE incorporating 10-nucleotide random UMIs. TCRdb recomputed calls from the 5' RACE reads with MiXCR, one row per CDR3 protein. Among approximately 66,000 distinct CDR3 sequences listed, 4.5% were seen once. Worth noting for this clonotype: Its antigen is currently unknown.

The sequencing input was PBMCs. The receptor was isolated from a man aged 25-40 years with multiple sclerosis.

The CDR3 sequence: CASSPPGRETQYF. The CDR3 region has the DNA TGTGCCAGCAGTCCTCCGGGACGGGAGACCCAGTACTTC. The V and J genes are TRBV12-3 or TRBV12-4 and TRBJ2-5; tentatively, D is TRBD1 or TRBD2 (5 bases each). Deletions cut 5 bases from V and 5 bases from J, with 12 bases between. This CDR3 has 13 residues.